These 30 T cell receptor beta chains originate from one sample sequenced in a study of cytomegalovirus exposure and HLA in healthy donors. Amplification used 60 Vbeta primers and 13 Jbeta primers. The data were produced by immunoSEQ multiplex PCR, yet TCRdb's version contains in-frame clones alone and is incomplete. Here the sample spans 100,000 to 150,000 clones, about two thirds being singletons. The sequencing input was PBMCs. These receptor sequences come from a woman aged 40 to 50 in good health and CMV-seronegative.

This clone was counted once. CDR3 nucleotide sequence: TGTGCCAGCAGCTTAGGACTCCCCACCGGGGAGCTGTTTTTT. It translates to CASSLGLPTGELFF. V is TRBV7-9 and J is TRBJ2-2; no clear D gene. CDR3 length: 14 amino acids. V was shortened by 1 base and J by 4 bases, with 7 bases between the two germline ends. Germline CDR1 SEHNR, CDR2 FQNEAQ (reference sequence). Full variable domain (rest looked up from reference TRBV7-9 and TRBJ2-2): DTGVSQNPRHKITKRGQNVTFRCDPISEHNRLYWYRQTLGQGPEFLTYFQNEAQLEKSRLLSDRFSAERPKGSFSTLEIQRTEQGDSAMYLCASSLGLPTGELFFGEGSRLTVL.

V usage is TRBV6-4 and J usage is TRBJ2-1; D is perhaps TRBD2 (5 bases). CDR1 and CDR2 from the germline V gene are MRHNA and SNTAGT. The CDR3 consists of 12 residues. V was shortened by 7 bases and J by 9 bases, with 13 bases between the two germline ends. The CDR3 DNA sequence: TGTGCCAGCAAAGGGCCGGGATCTGAGCAGTTCTTC. Encoded protein: CASKGPGSEQFF.

The rearrangement uses TRBV10-3 and TRBJ2-7; the match to TRBD2 covers 10 bases. J was trimmed by 6 bases and V by 3 bases; bases with no gene match: 5. The V gene's germline CDR1 is ENHRY and CDR2 SYGVKD. This CDR3 comprises 14 residues. The CDR3 reads CAISEAGGPSEQYF. In DNA form, the CDR3 reads TGTGCCATCAGTGAAGCGGGGGGGCCTAGCGAGCAGTACTTC.

The chain combines TRBV7-2 with TRBJ2-3, with 10 positions matching TRBD1. CDR3 length: 15 amino acids. Germline V gene data show CDR1 as SGHTA and CDR2 as FQGNSA. Losses at the gene ends were 4 bases for V and 8 bases for J; bases not matched to a gene: 9. This CDR3 is CASSSGQGGWGTQYF. The CDR3 bases are TGTGCCAGCAGCTCCGGACAGGGGGGGTGGGGTACGCAGTATTTT.

The chain couples TRBV5-1 to TRBJ1-1; the match to TRBD1 covers 7 bases. The germline V gene has CDR1 SGHRS and CDR2 YFSETQ. CDR3 length equals 14 residues. Unmatched junction bases numbered 3, after V lost 4 bases and J lost 0 bases. Written as DNA, the CDR3 is TGCGCCAGCAGCCAGGGGGTTTTGAACACTGAAGCTTTCTTT. This codes for CASSQGVLNTEAFF.

This CDR3 reads CASSLYVAGGPDTGELFF. CDR3 in DNA: TGTGCCAGCAGTTTATATGTAGCGGGGGGGCCCGACACCGGGGAGCTGTTTTTT. V gene TRBV27 combines with J gene TRBJ2-2, with 11 bases that match TRBD2. Losses at the gene ends were 1 base for V and 3 bases for J; bases not matched to a gene: 7. CDR3 length equals 18 residues. Germline values: CDR1 MNHEY, CDR2 SMNVEV (reference sequence).

This chain joins TRBV30 and TRBJ1-3; D perhaps matches TRBD1 (6 bases). Trimming stripped 2 bases from V and 3 bases from J, with 11 bases between. Germline CDR1 GTSNPN, CDR2 SVGIG (reference sequence). The CDR3 length is 14 residues. CDR3: CAWSPDRSGNTIYF. In DNA form, the CDR3 reads TGTGCCTGGAGTCCGGACAGAAGTGGAAACACCATATATTTT.

The chain couples TRBV7-9 to TRBJ1-1; D is perhaps TRBD1 (5 bases). Germline V gives CDR1 SEHNR, CDR2 FQNEAQ (reference sequence). Trimming took 1 base from V and 1 from J, leaving 7 bases between them. The CDR3 loop spans 14 amino acids. In nucleotides, the CDR3 is TGTGCCAGCAGCTTAGTGGGGCAGAACACTGAAGCTTTCTTT. It translates to CASSLVGQNTEAFF. Full variable domain (rest looked up from reference TRBV7-9 and TRBJ1-1): DTGVSQNPRHKITKRGQNVTFRCDPISEHNRLYWYRQTLGQGPEFLTYFQNEAQLEKSRLLSDRFSAERPKGSFSTLEIQRTEQGDSAMYLCASSLVGQNTEAFFGQGTRLTVV.

This chain uses TRBV5-1 with TRBJ1-2, with 9 bases aligning to TRBD1. The CDR3 covers 15 residues. Germline V lookup: CDR1 SGHRS, CDR2 YFSETQ. J was trimmed by 8 bases and V by 0 bases; bases with no gene match: 8. Here the CDR3 DNA reads TGCGCCAGCAGCTTGGTAACAGGGGGCATCAGCGGCTACACCTTC. Protein product: CASSLVTGGISGYTF.

This clone appeared once. The chain couples TRBV28 to TRBJ2-7; 7 nucleotides align to TRBD1. There are 15 residues in the CDR3. Germline V gives CDR1 MDHEN, CDR2 SYDVKM. The ends lost 5 bases at V and 0 bases at J; junction bases unmatched: 7. The CDR3 sequence: CASSLEQGTSYEQYF. The CDR3 DNA follows: TGTGCCAGCAGTCTAGAACAGGGGACCTCCTACGAGCAGTACTTC.

J is TRBJ2-5 and V is TRBV1; the DNA was not used to check the table's D call, TRBD1. TRBV1 is assigned pseudogene status. The length of the CDR3 is 16 residues. The CDR3 loop is CTSSQEPGRDGVTQYF. CDR3 nucleotide sequence: TGCACCAGCAGCCAAGAACCCGGCAGGGATGGGGTGACCCAGTACTTC.

The chain carries TRBV4-3 and TRBJ1-5, with D maybe TRBD1 (5 bases). V was shortened by 0 bases and J by 1 base, with 7 bases between the two germline ends. The CDR3 runs to 15 residues. Germline CDR1 LGHNA, CDR2 YSLEER. This CDR3 is CASSQDRGSNQPQHF. The CDR3 DNA reads TGCGCCAGCAGCCAAGATCGGGGGAGCAATCAGCCCCAGCATTTT.

The gene calls are TRBV6-6 and TRBJ1-1, with 8 nucleotides matching TRBD1. The CDR3 loop spans 15 amino acids. The junction had 6 bases not matched to a gene; V was cut back by 5 bases and J by 1 base. The germline gives CDR1 MNHNY, CDR2 SVGAGI (reference sequence). CDR3: CASSNPGQANTEAFF. The CDR3 bases are TGTGCCAGCAGTAACCCGGGACAGGCGAACACTGAAGCTTTCTTT.

The chain is built from TRBV5-5 and TRBJ2-7; 7 nucleotides agree with TRBD1. V was clipped by 1 base and J by 0 bases; unmatched bases: 10. From germline, CDR1 is SGHKS and CDR2 YYEKEE (reference sequence). The CDR3 is made up of 17 amino acids. The CDR3 sequence: CASSLPPTGASSYEQYF. The CDR3 coding sequence is TGTGCCAGCAGCTTGCCTCCTACAGGGGCCAGCTCCTACGAGCAGTACTTC.

A few counts support this clone. The rearrangement uses TRBV5-6 and TRBJ1-2; no clear D. The CDR3 spans 15 residues. V shed 2 bases and J shed 0 bases, with 11 bases lying between them. Germline lookup yields CDR1 SGHDT and CDR2 YYEEEE. CDR3 region: CASSFPQVANYGYTF. CDR3 coding DNA: TGTGCCAGCAGCTTTCCCCAGGTAGCTAACTATGGCTACACCTTC.

The J gene is TRBJ2-2, the V gene TRBV5-4, with a tentative D call TRBD2 (6 bases). V lost 3 bases and J lost 6, with 6 bases in between. The germline V gene has CDR1 SGHNT and CDR2 YYREEE (reference sequence). The CDR3 runs to 12 residues. The CDR3 loop is CASSSGAGELFF. In nucleotides, the CDR3 is TGTGCCAGCAGCTCGGGGGCCGGGGAGCTGTTTTTT.

The chain links TRBV5-7 to TRBJ2-7; maybe TRBD2 (5 bases). TRBV5-7 is an open reading frame, and its role is uncertain. The CDR3 runs 16 residues. Trimming cost V 0 bases and J 4 bases, with 17 bases left between them. The CDR3, as DNA: TGTGCCAGCAGCTTGGGTGGAGGTCAGCCTTATTACGAGCAGTACTTC. Protein sequence: CASSLGGGQPYYEQYF.

The V and J genes are TRBV7-2 and TRBJ2-2; D is perhaps TRBD1 (5 bases). The CDR3 covers 13 residues. Germline CDR1 reads SGHTA; CDR2 reads FQGNSA. V shed 0 bases and J shed 6 bases, with 5 bases lying between them. CDR3 in DNA: TGTGCCAGCAGCTTAGCAGGGGCCGGGGAGCTGTTTTTT. Translating it yields CASSLAGAGELFF.

This chain uses TRBV4-1 with TRBJ2-1; 8 bases fit TRBD1. V trimming: 3 bases; J trimming: 7 bases; junction bases outside the gene matches: 8. Germline CDR1 MGHRA, CDR2 YSYEKL. The CDR3 is made up of 15 amino acids. The CDR3 loop reads CASSQGQVGGNEQFF. CDR3 coding DNA: TGCGCCAGCAGCCAGGGACAGGTTGGTGGGAATGAGCAGTTCTTC.

The gene calls are TRBV20-1 and TRBJ2-5; D possibly uses TRBD1 or TRBD2 (5 bases each). The end of the DNA is better explained by TRBJ2-7, so the J call may be wrong. The CDR3 contains 11 residues. Germline values: CDR1 DFQATT, CDR2 SNEGSKA (reference sequence). CDR3 bases: TGCAGTGCACAGGAGGACTACGAGCAGTACTTC. It codes for CSAQEDYEQYF.

The rearrangement joins TRBV5-5 to TRBJ1-4; a possible D gene is TRBD1 (6 bases). This CDR3 spans 15 amino acids. Per germline, CDR1 SGHKS and CDR2 YYEKEE (reference sequence). V dropped 0 bases and J dropped 2 bases, with 8 bases sitting between them. The CDR3: CASSLGQETNEKLFF. The CDR3 DNA follows: TGTGCCAGCAGCTTGGGACAGGAGACTAATGAAAAACTGTTTTTT. The full variable domain, its missing parts supplied by reference TRBV5-5 and TRBJ1-4, is DAGVTQSPTHLIKTRGQQVTLRCSPISGHKSVSWYQQVLGQGPQFIFQYYEKEERGRGNFPDRFSARQFPNYSSELNVNALLLGDSALYLCASSLGQETNEKLFFGSGTQLSVL.

The chain uses TRBV5-4 and TRBJ2-7, with a tentative D call TRBD1 (6 bases). Germline CDR1 and CDR2: SGHNT and YYREEE (reference sequence). V lost 5 bases and J 0 bases, leaving 12 bases between the germline ends. The CDR3 sequence is 14 residues long. The CDR3 loop reads CASSSQGSSYEQYF. CDR3 nucleotides: TGTGCCAGCAGTTCTCAGGGGAGCTCCTACGAGCAGTACTTC.

The J gene is TRBJ1-2, the V gene TRBV29-1, with a tentative D call TRBD1 (5 bases). The V gene lost 0 bases and the J gene lost 4 bases, with 12 bases spanning the gap. Germline assignment: CDR1 SQVTM and CDR2 ANQGSEA. The CDR3 covers 14 residues. CDR3 sequence: CSVEDTQGTYGYTF. The CDR3, as DNA: TGCAGCGTTGAAGATACCCAGGGTACCTATGGCTACACCTTC.

The rearrangement uses TRBV2 and TRBJ1-1; perhaps TRBD1 as D (5 bases). Trimming stripped 6 bases from V and 7 bases from J, with 21 bases between. CDR3 length equals 15 residues. Per the germline V gene, CDR1 is SNHLY and CDR2 is FYNNEI. CDR3 region: CASRKSRAENGEAFF. CDR3 bases: TGTGCCAGCAGAAAGAGCAGGGCCGAGAACGGTGAAGCTTTCTTT.

The chain is built from TRBV5-6 and TRBJ2-7, with TRBD1 matching over 8 bases. Germline loops: CDR1 SGHDT, CDR2 YYEEEE. The J segment lost 4 bases and the V segment lost 2 bases, leaving 5 bases of the junction unmatched. The CDR3 extends over 14 amino acids. CDR3 sequence: CASSFGTGEYEQYF. The DNA of the CDR3 is TGTGCCAGCAGCTTCGGGACAGGAGAATACGAGCAGTACTTC.

The chain employs TRBV13 and TRBJ2-1, with D unresolved. Trimming took 4 bases from V and 1 from J, leaving 11 bases between them. The germline gives CDR1 PRHDT, CDR2 FYEKMQ (reference sequence). This CDR3 is built from 15 residues. CDR3: CASSSSTTSYNEQFF. Written as DNA, the CDR3 is TGTGCCAGCAGCTCCTCCACTACTTCCTACAATGAGCAGTTCTTC.

This clone has only a few counts. This chain joins TRBV25-1 and TRBJ1-1; D possibly corresponds to TRBD1 (5 bases). Germline assignment: CDR1 MGHDK and CDR2 SYGVNS. V was trimmed by 5 bases and J by 10 bases, leaving 14 bases between them. The CDR3 contains 12 residues. As DNA, the CDR3 is TGTGCCAGCAGTAGTGGAGTGGGGGGAGCTTTCTTT. Protein: CASSSGVGGAFF.

V gene TRBV4-3 combines with J gene TRBJ1-2, with D unresolved. The CDR3 length is 13 residues. Between the trimmed V and J ends, which lost 3 bases and 1 base, there was a span of 6 bases. Germline assignment: CDR1 LGHNA and CDR2 YSLEER. The CDR3 reads CASSQRNNYGYTF. The CDR3, as DNA: TGCGCCAGCAGCCAGAGGAATAACTATGGCTACACCTTC.

This chain joins TRBV5-1 and TRBJ2-1; no firm D call. V was clipped by 0 bases and J by 7 bases, with 8 bases between them. Germline V gives CDR1 SGHRS, CDR2 YFSETQ. The CDR3 runs 13 residues. The chain's CDR3 is CASSLGPTNEQFF. CDR3 nucleotides: TGCGCCAGCAGCTTGGGACCGACTAATGAGCAGTTCTTC.

The chain joins TRBV7-9 to TRBJ1-1; D is possibly TRBD1 (6 bases). The length of the CDR3 is 14 residues. The germline CDR1 and CDR2 sequences are SEHNR and FQNEAQ (reference sequence). V shed 3 bases and J shed 4 bases, with 12 bases lying between them. CDR3 sequence reads: CASSFPQGTTEAFF. CDR3 in DNA: TGTGCCAGCAGCTTTCCCCAGGGGACCACTGAAGCTTTCTTT.